Below, 28 T cell receptor beta chains from the same sample are listed, as sequenced in a study of beta chain features in type 1 diabetes. Reverse transcription of all isolated RNA meant that expressed TCRB transcripts were sequenced. TCRdb's table, derived via immunoSEQ multiplex PCR, lists solely in-frame clones and lacks some. The repertoire includes hundreds of thousands of clones, about an eighth of them detected once, and approximately 0.043% sits in the top ten. Overall study findings and caveats: TCRB CDR3s were moderately but significantly shorter in Type 1 diabetes patients in all four CD4+ subsets.

The antigens for these receptors are not known. The source material was naive CD4+ T cells from blood. These receptors were obtained from a man aged 18 to 30 with type 1 diabetes.

This clone was seen only a few times. This chain joins TRBV6-5 and TRBJ1-2, with D uncertain. Trimming removed 3 bases at V and 4 bases at J, with 9 bases between. Germline V CDR1 and CDR2: MNHEY, SVGAGI. The CDR3 consists of 13 residues. CDR3 sequence reads: CASSYGPGYGYTF. The CDR3, as DNA: TGTGCCAGCAGTTATGGGCCAGGCTATGGCTACACCTTC.

The table lists this clone with many counts. The genes are TRBV10-3 and TRBJ2-5; D is possibly TRBD1 or TRBD2 (5 bases each). CDR1 ENHRY and CDR2 SYGVKD come from the germline V gene. This CDR3 has 13 residues. The V gene lost 10 bases and the J gene lost 1 base, with 13 bases spanning the gap. In DNA form, the CDR3 reads TGTGCCACCGCAGGGACCGTCCAAGAGACCCAGTACTTC. Residues: CATAGTVQETQYF.

The chain links TRBV2 to TRBJ2-1; TRBD1 matches at 7 bases. The CDR3 extends over 15 amino acids. From germline, CDR1 is SNHLY and CDR2 FYNNEI. J lost 6 bases, V lost 5 bases, and 10 bases had no gene match. This chain's CDR3 is CASSNTGEKGNEQFF. The CDR3 bases are TGTGCCAGCAGTAACACAGGGGAGAAGGGCAATGAGCAGTTCTTC. The variable domain in full, with the rest retrieved from reference TRBV2 and TRBJ2-1, is EPEVTQTPSHQVTQMGQEVILRCVPISNHLYFYWYRQILGQKVEFLVSFYNNEISEKSEIFDDQFSVERPDGSNFTLKIRSTKLEDSAMYFCASSNTGEKGNEQFFGPGTRLTVL.

The rearrangement joins TRBV5-4 to TRBJ2-1; 9 bases are a match to TRBD1. Germline V CDR1 and CDR2: SGHNT, YYREEE (reference sequence). CDR3 size: 16 residues. Trimming took 4 bases from V and 3 from J; bases not matched to a gene: 8. DNA for the CDR3: TGTGCCAGCAGCGCGGGACAGGGTGCGGTCTACAATGAGCAGTTCTTC. Protein: CASSAGQGAVYNEQFF. Using reference TRBV5-4 and TRBJ2-1 for the parts outside the CDR3, the full variable domain is ETGVTQSPTHLIKTRGQQVTLRCSSQSGHNTVSWYQQALGQGPQFIFQYYREEENGRGNFPPRFSGLQFPNYSSELNVNALELDDSALYLCASSAGQGAVYNEQFFGPGTRLTVL.

The chain joins TRBV27 to TRBJ2-3; either TRBD1 or TRBD2 may supply D (5 bases each). CDR1 is MNHEY, CDR2 SMNVEV, per germline (reference sequence). CDR3 length: 14 residues. Trimming took off 6 bases at V and 7 bases at J, with 17 bases between the two ends. CDR3 region: CASSRDLAVNTQYF. The CDR3 DNA reads as TGTGCCAGCAGCAGGGACCTGGCGGTGAATACGCAGTATTTT.

V gene TRBV2 combines with J gene TRBJ2-3; unclear D gene. The V end lost 6 bases, the J end lost 6 bases, and 16 bases lay between the germline ends. The germline CDR1 and CDR2 sequences are SNHLY and FYNNEI. The CDR3 has 14 residues. CDR3: CASSRSLSADTQYF. The CDR3 region has the DNA TGTGCCAGCAGCCGTTCCCTTTCGGCTGATACGCAGTATTTT.

There are a few counts of this clone. The chain has TRBV30 and TRBJ2-7; D not resolved. CDR3 size: 13 residues. Deletions cut 7 bases from V and 5 bases from J, with 18 bases between. From germline, CDR1 is GTSNPN and CDR2 SVGIG (reference sequence). The CDR3 coding sequence is TGTGCCTCGAAAGGACCTGCCACCCACGAGCAGTACTTC. Translating it yields CASKGPATHEQYF.

Turning to this clone: The same CDR3 arises from other DNA sequences in this sample as well. The chain uses TRBV10-3 and TRBJ1-2, with D possibly being TRBD1 (5 bases). There are 13 residues in the CDR3. The V and J ends lost 3 bases and 1 base respectively, with 6 bases between them. From germline, CDR1 is ENHRY and CDR2 SYGVKD. CDR3 sequence (DNA): TGTGCCATCAGTGACAGGGATAACTATGGCTACACCTTC. This sequence encodes CAISDRDNYGYTF.

V gene TRBV4-1 combines with J gene TRBJ1-5, with TRBD1 matching over 8 bases. Germline V lookup: CDR1 MGHRA, CDR2 YSYEKL. The V and J ends lost 4 bases and 3 bases, in that order; junction bases with no gene match: 5. The CDR3 is made up of 15 amino acids. CDR3 sequence (DNA): TGCGCCAGCAGCCTTTTGGACAGGGACAATCAGCCCCAGCATTTT. Translation: CASSLLDRDNQPQHF.

The rearrangement joins TRBV7-6 to TRBJ1-1; no clear D gene. V was trimmed by 4 bases and J by 3 bases, leaving 9 bases between them. CDR3 length: 13 residues. Germline assignment: CDR1 SGHVS and CDR2 FNYEAQ. The CDR3 region has the DNA TGTGCCAGCAGCTCGCCTCGGTACACTGAAGCTTTCTTT. It encodes CASSSPRYTEAFF.

This clone has just a few counts. The chain employs TRBV7-2 and TRBJ1-2; possible D gene TRBD1, 5 bases. Germline V gene lookup returns CDR1 SGHTA and CDR2 FQGNSA. The CDR3 contains 14 residues. V lost 4 bases and J 5 bases, leaving 14 bases between the germline ends. The CDR3 loop is CASSSWDGLYGYTF. Written as DNA, the CDR3 is TGTGCCAGCAGCTCCTGGGACGGATTATATGGCTACACCTTC.

There are a few counts of this clone. The chain links TRBV19 to TRBJ1-3; D ambiguous. V lost 9 bases, J lost 8 bases, and 17 bases lay in between. Germline lookup yields CDR1 LNHDA and CDR2 SQIVND (reference sequence). This CDR3 has 13 residues. CDR3 DNA: TGTGCCAGCCAACCCGACCCCGCGGACACCATATATTTT. Translated: CASQPDPADTIYF.

This clone has a handful of counts. The chain couples TRBV2 to TRBJ2-2; D uncertain. This CDR3 has 15 amino acids. The germline V gene encodes CDR1 SNHLY and CDR2 FYNNEI. The V gene lost 8 bases and the J gene lost 1 base, with 14 bases spanning the gap. CDR3 DNA: TGTGCCAGCGGGCCCGAGGTTCTGAACACCGGGGAGCTGTTTTTT. It specifies CASGPEVLNTGELFF.

This chain connects TRBV25-1 to TRBJ1-1; 7 nucleotides line up with TRBD1. The CDR3 totals 15 residues. Losses at the gene ends were 1 base for V and 5 bases for J; bases not matched to a gene: 7. CDR1 and CDR2 from the germline V gene are MGHDK and SYGVNS. CDR3 DNA: TGTGCCAGCAGTGAATGGGAGGGGGCGCGGACTGAAGCTTTCTTT. Residues: CASSEWEGARTEAFF.

With regard to this clone: The junction differs from germline at one of its ends, possibly a read error. The chain joins TRBV30 to TRBJ1-2, with D possibly matching TRBD1 (6 bases). CDR1 GTSNPN and CDR2 SVGIG come from the germline V gene (reference sequence). This CDR3 is 11 amino acids long. In DNA form, the CDR3 reads TGTGCCTGGAGTGCCTCGGGCAGGGGTTCCTTC. Protein product: CAWSASGRGSF. Full variable domain (rest looked up from reference TRBV30 and TRBJ1-2): SQTIHQWPATLVQPVGSPLSLECTVEGTSNPNLYWYRQAAGRGLQLLFYSVGIGQISSEVPQNLSASRPQDRQFILSSKKLLLSDSGFYLCAWSASGRGSFGSGTRLTVV.

The chain combines TRBV7-9 with TRBJ2-1, with 8 positions matching TRBD2. With V trimmed by 5 bases and J by 4 bases, 10 bases remained unmatched. CDR3 size: 16 residues. The V gene's germline CDR1 is SEHNR and CDR2 FQNEAQ (reference sequence). CDR3 DNA: TGTGCCAGCAGCATATCTCCGGGGGGGAGTTACAATGAGCAGTTCTTC. As protein: CASSISPGGSYNEQFF.

This clone was detected a few times. The rearrangement joins TRBV28 to TRBJ2-6; a possible D gene is TRBD1 (6 bases). The germline V gene has CDR1 MDHEN and CDR2 SYDVKM. V gave up 4 bases and J gave up 1 base, with 8 bases separating them. The CDR3 consists of 15 residues. The CDR3 spells CASSSGQSGANVLTF. The DNA for the CDR3 is TGTGCCAGCAGTTCGGGACAATCTGGGGCCAACGTCCTGACTTTC. The full variable domain, completed using reference TRBV28 and TRBJ2-6, is DVKVTQSSRYLVKRTGEKVFLECVQDMDHENMFWYRQDPGLGLRLIYFSYDVKMKEKGDIPEGYSVSREKKERFSLILESASTNQTSMYLCASSSGQSGANVLTFGAGSRLTVL.

This clone has a handful of counts. The chain combines TRBV28 with TRBJ2-7, with a weak D call TRBD2 (5 bases). This CDR3 contains 13 residues. Between the trimmed V and J ends, which lost 8 bases and 3 bases, there was a span of 14 bases. Germline V gene lookup returns CDR1 MDHEN and CDR2 SYDVKM. In DNA form, the CDR3 reads TGTGCCAGCGGATCCGGGGTAAACTACGAGCAGTACTTC. Encoded protein: CASGSGVNYEQYF.

The chain couples TRBV6-1 to TRBJ2-4, with unresolved D. Germline lookup yields CDR1 MNHNS and CDR2 SASEGT. CDR3 length: 16 residues. V was cut by 3 bases and J by 0 bases, with 12 bases left in between. The CDR3 is CASSDGRSIAKNIQYF. The CDR3 DNA is TGTGCCAGCAGTGACGGGCGCTCCATAGCCAAAAACATTCAGTACTTC.

The chain carries TRBV18 and TRBJ2-3; 7 nucleotides line up with TRBD1. V was clipped by 2 bases and J by 1 base; unmatched bases: 9. The V gene's germline CDR1 is KGHSH and CDR2 LQKENI. This CDR3 has 17 amino acids. Here the CDR3 reads CASSPTPPGTGTDTQYF. CDR3 coding DNA: TGTGCCAGCTCACCAACCCCCCCTGGGACAGGCACAGATACGCAGTATTTT.

The table lists this clone with a few counts. The genes are TRBV28 and TRBJ1-4; no definite D call. V was clipped by 5 bases and J by 4 bases, with 8 bases between them. This CDR3 has 13 residues. Looked up from germline, CDR1 is MDHEN and CDR2 is SYDVKM. CDR3 in amino acids: CASSDLRNEKLFF. In nucleotides, the CDR3 is TGTGCCAGCAGTGACCTACGTAATGAAAAACTGTTTTTT. Looking up the rest from reference TRBV28 and TRBJ1-4 gives the full variable domain: DVKVTQSSRYLVKRTGEKVFLECVQDMDHENMFWYRQDPGLGLRLIYFSYDVKMKEKGDIPEGYSVSREKKERFSLILESASTNQTSMYLCASSDLRNEKLFFGSGTQLSVL.

The chain recombines TRBV4-1 with TRBJ1-2; 8 bases line up with TRBD1. This CDR3 is built from 18 residues. V shed 2 bases, J shed 5 bases, and the junction held 16 bases outside the gene matches. Germline assignment: CDR1 MGHRA and CDR2 YSYEKL. The CDR3 spells CASSQTNSRTGRFYGYTF. In DNA form, the CDR3 reads TGCGCCAGCAGCCAAACTAACTCGCGGACAGGGAGATTTTATGGCTACACCTTC.

This clone came up a few times. The chain carries TRBV4-3 and TRBJ1-4; D call uncertain. The length of the CDR3 is 15 residues. In germline, CDR1 is LGHNA, CDR2 YSLEER. Between the trimmed V and J ends, which lost 4 bases and 8 bases, there was a span of 17 bases. The CDR3 loop is CASSRSTVRGEKLFF. CDR3 sequence (DNA): TGCGCCAGCAGCCGAAGTACAGTCCGAGGGGAAAAACTGTTTTTT.

The chain joins TRBV5-1 to TRBJ2-7, with TRBD1 matching 9 bases. This CDR3 region has 15 residues. Per germline, CDR1 SGHRS and CDR2 YFSETQ. With 4 bases clipped from V and 2 bases from J, the junction kept 7 bases outside the gene matches. CDR3 amino acids: CASSAGTGPTYEQYF. CDR3 bases: TGCGCCAGCAGCGCCGGGACAGGGCCTACCTACGAGCAGTACTTC.

There are a few counts of this clone. The chain links TRBV5-1 to TRBJ2-5; D uncertain. The germline V gene encodes CDR1 SGHRS and CDR2 YFSETQ. The CDR3 has 13 residues. With 2 bases removed from V and 5 bases from J, the gap between germline ends came to 10 bases. CDR3 in amino acids: CASSFGRTETQYF. The CDR3 nucleotides are TGCGCCAGCAGCTTTGGTAGAACGGAGACCCAGTACTTC.

The genes are TRBV5-4 and TRBJ2-2, with no clear D. CDR1 is SGHNT and CDR2 is YYREEE in the germline V gene (reference sequence). The CDR3 covers 13 residues. V lost 0 bases and J 4 bases, leaving 4 bases between the germline ends. CDR3 DNA: TGTGCCAGCAGCTTGGGGAGCACCGGGGAGCTGTTTTTT. This sequence encodes CASSLGSTGELFF. Full variable domain (missing parts from reference TRBV5-4 and TRBJ2-2): ETGVTQSPTHLIKTRGQQVTLRCSSQSGHNTVSWYQQALGQGPQFIFQYYREEENGRGNFPPRFSGLQFPNYSSELNVNALELDDSALYLCASSLGSTGELFFGEGSRLTVL.

V gene TRBV5-4 combines with J gene TRBJ2-5, with D unresolved. Trimming took off 0 bases at V and 4 bases at J, with 10 bases between the two ends. This CDR3 is built from 14 residues. Germline-derived CDR1 and CDR2 are SGHNT and YYREEE (reference sequence). CDR3 in amino acids: CASSLEAVGETQYF. CDR3 sequence (DNA): TGTGCCAGCAGCTTGGAAGCCGTGGGAGAGACCCAGTACTTC.

This chain uses TRBV5-6 with TRBJ2-2; TRBD1 is a possible D gene (6 bases). CDR1 is SGHDT, CDR2 YYEEEE, per germline. The CDR3 loop spans 15 amino acids. V was trimmed by 4 bases and J by 5 bases, leaving 15 bases between them. The CDR3 nucleotides read TGTGCCAGCAGCGCCACAGGGCCTGGGACCGGGGAGCTGTTTTTT. Translating gives CASSATGPGTGELFF.